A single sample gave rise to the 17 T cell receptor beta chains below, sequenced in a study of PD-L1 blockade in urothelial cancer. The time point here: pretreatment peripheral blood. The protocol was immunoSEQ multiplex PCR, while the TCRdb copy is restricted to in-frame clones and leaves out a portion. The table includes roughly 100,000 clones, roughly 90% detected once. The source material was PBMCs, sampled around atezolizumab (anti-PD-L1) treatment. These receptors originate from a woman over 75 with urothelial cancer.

In DNA form, the CDR3 reads TGCGCCAGCAGACAGGAGATGGGACAGGTCTATGGCTACACCTTC. It codes for CASRQEMGQVYGYTF. This chain uses TRBV5-1 with TRBJ1-2; 8 positions match TRBD1. The germline gives CDR1 SGHRS, CDR2 YFSETQ. CDR3 length: 15 residues. With V trimmed by 5 bases and J by 4 bases, 10 bases remained unmatched.

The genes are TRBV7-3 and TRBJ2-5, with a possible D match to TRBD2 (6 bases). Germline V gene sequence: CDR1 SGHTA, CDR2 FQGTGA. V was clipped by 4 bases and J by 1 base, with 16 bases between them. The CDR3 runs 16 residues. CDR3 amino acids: CASSSTGVGFQETQYF. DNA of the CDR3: TGTGCCAGCAGCTCTACGGGAGTTGGCTTCCAAGAGACCCAGTACTTC.

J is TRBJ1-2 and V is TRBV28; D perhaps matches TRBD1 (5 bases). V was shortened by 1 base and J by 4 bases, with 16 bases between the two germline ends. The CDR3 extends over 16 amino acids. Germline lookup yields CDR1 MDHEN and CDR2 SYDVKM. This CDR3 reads CASSLFPGTSGYGYTF. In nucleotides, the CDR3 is TGTGCCAGCAGTTTATTCCCAGGGACTTCGGGCTATGGCTACACCTTC.

The CDR3 reads CASSSRTGGYNQPQHF. The CDR3 nucleotides are TGTGCCAGCAGTTCTAGGACAGGGGGATACAATCAGCCCCAGCATTTT. V is TRBV28 and J is TRBJ1-5, with 10 bases matching TRBD1. The CDR3 consists of 16 residues. With 4 bases clipped from V and 3 bases from J, the junction kept 6 bases outside the gene matches. Per germline, CDR1 MDHEN and CDR2 SYDVKM.

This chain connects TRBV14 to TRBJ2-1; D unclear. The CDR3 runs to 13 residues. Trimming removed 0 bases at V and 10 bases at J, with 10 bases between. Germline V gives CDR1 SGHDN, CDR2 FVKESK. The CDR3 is CASSQDWRGEQFF. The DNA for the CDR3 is TGTGCCAGCAGCCAAGATTGGAGAGGAGAGCAGTTCTTC.

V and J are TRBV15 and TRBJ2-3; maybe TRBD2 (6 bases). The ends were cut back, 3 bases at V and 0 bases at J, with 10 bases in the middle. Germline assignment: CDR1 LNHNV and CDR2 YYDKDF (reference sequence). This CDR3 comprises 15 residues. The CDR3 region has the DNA TGTGCCACCAGCAGGGAGGGGCTAAGCACAGATACGCAGTATTTT. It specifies CATSREGLSTDTQYF.

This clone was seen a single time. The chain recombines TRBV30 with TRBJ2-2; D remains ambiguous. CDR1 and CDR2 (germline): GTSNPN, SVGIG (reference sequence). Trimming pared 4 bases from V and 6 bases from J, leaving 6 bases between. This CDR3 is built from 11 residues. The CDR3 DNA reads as TGTGCCTGGACTAAACCCGGGGAGCTGTTTTTT. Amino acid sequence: CAWTKPGELFF.

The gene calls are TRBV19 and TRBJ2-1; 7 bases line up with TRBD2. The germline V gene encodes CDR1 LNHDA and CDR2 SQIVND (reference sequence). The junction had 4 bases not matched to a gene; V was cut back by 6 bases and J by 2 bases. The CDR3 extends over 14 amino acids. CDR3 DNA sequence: TGTGCCAGTAGAAACGGGAGGACCTACAATGAGCAGTTCTTC. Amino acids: CASRNGRTYNEQFF.

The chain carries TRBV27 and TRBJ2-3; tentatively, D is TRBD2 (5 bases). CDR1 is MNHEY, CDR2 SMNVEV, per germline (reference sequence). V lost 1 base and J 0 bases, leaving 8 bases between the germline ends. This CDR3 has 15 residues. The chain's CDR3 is CASSLLAKSTDTQYF. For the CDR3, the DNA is TGTGCCAGCAGTTTATTAGCGAAGAGCACAGATACGCAGTATTTT.

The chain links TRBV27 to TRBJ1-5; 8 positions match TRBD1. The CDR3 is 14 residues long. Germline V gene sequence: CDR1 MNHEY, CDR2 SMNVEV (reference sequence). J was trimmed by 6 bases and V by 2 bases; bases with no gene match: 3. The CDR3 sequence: CASSLGRGPQPQHF. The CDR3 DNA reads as TGTGCCAGCAGTTTAGGCAGGGGGCCTCAGCCCCAGCATTTT.

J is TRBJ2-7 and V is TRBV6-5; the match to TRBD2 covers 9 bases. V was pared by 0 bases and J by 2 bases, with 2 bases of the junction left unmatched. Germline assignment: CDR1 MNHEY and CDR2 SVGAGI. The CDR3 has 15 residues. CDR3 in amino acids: CASSYSKRGAYEQYF. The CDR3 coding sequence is TGTGCCAGCAGTTACTCGAAGCGGGGGGCCTACGAGCAGTACTTC.

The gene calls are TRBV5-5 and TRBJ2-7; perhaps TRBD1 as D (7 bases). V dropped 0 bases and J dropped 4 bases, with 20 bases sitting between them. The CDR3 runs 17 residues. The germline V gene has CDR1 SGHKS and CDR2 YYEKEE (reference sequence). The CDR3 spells CASSLGGDGGGVYEQYF. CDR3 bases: TGTGCCAGCAGCTTGGGGGGAGATGGAGGGGGCGTTTACGAGCAGTACTTC.

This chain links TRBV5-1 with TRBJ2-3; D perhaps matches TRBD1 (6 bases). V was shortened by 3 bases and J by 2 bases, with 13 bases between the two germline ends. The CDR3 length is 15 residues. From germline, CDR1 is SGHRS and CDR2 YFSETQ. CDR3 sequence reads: CASSWGPSATDTQYF. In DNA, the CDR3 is TGCGCCAGCAGCTGGGGGCCAAGCGCCACAGATACGCAGTATTTT.

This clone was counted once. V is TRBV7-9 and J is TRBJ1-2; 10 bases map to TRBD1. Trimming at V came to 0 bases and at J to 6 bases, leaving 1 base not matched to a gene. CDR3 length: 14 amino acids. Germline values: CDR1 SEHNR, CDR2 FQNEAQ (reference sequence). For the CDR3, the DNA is TGTGCCAGCAGCTTAGCGGGGACAGGGGATGGCTACACCTTC. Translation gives CASSLAGTGDGYTF.

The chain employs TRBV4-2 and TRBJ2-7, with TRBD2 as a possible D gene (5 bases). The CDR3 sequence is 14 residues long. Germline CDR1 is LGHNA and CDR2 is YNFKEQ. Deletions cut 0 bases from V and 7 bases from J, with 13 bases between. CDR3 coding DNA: TGTGCCAGCAGCCAAGACTTTCGACCGGGAGAGCAGTACTTC. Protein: CASSQDFRPGEQYF.

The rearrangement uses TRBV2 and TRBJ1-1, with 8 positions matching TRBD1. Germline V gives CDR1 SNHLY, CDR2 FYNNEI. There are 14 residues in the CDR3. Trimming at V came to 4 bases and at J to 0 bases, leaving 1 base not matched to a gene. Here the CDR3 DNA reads TGTGCCAGCAGTGGGGACAGGCTGAACACTGAAGCTTTCTTT. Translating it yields CASSGDRLNTEAFF.

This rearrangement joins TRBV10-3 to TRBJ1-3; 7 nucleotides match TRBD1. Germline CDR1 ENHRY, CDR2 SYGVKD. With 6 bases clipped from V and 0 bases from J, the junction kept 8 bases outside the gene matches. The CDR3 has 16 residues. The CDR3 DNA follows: TGTGCCATCAGAAACGGACAGGCTTCCTCTGGAAACACCATATATTTT. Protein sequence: CAIRNGQASSGNTIYF.